The 23 T cell receptor beta chains presented below share a single source sample, sequenced in a study of T-cell reconstitution after alpha-beta-depleted transplantation in children. Molecular barcoding with unique molecular identifiers was used for the TCRbeta library. TCRdb used MiXCR to reprocess the PCR reads, holding one entry per CDR3 protein. This sample carries fewer than 1 million distinct CDR3 sequences, 15% to 20% of them seen once, and the ten largest clones take 5%. The sample consisted of PBMCs, mostly from graft donor cells, taken 360 days after TCRalphabeta/CD19-depleted stem cell transplant. Every receptor here comes from a male patient aged 5 to 17 who had a stem cell transplant for acute lymphoblastic leukemia, so the T cells may come from the graft donor.

This clonotype appeared a few times. V is TRBV29-1 and J is TRBJ1-2, with D uncertain. This CDR3 is built from 11 residues. V was clipped by 2 bases and J by 5 bases, with 6 bases between them. Germline loops: CDR1 SQVTM, CDR2 ANQGSEA. The CDR3, as DNA: TGCAGCGTTGAAAGTGGGTATGGCTACACCTTC. Encoded protein: CSVESGYGYTF.

The chain couples TRBV20-1 to TRBJ1-1; D might be TRBD1 (6 bases). This CDR3 region has 13 residues. The V gene lost 3 bases and the J gene lost 11 bases, with 19 bases spanning the gap. Germline V lookup: CDR1 DFQATT, CDR2 SNEGSKA (reference sequence). The CDR3, as DNA: TGCAGTGCTAGCGGTTCGACAGGCAAAGAGGCTTTCTTT. Translation: CSASGSTGKEAFF.

This clonotype was observed a few times. The V and J genes are TRBV5-6 and TRBJ1-2, with D unresolved. Germline V gene sequence: CDR1 SGHDT, CDR2 YYEEEE. This CDR3 is 14 amino acids long. Trimming took 5 bases from V and 5 from J, leaving 16 bases between them. The CDR3 sequence is CASSLPQRAYGYTF. The CDR3 bases are TGTGCCAGCAGTCTCCCTCAGAGAGCTTATGGCTACACCTTC. Full variable domain (missing parts from reference TRBV5-6 and TRBJ1-2): DAGVTQSPTHLIKTRGQQVTLRCSPKSGHDTVSWYQQALGQGPQFIFQYYEEEERQRGNFPDRFSGHQFPNYSSELNVNALLLGDSALYLCASSLPQRAYGYTFGSGTRLTVV.

V gene TRBV12-3 or TRBV12-4 combines with J gene TRBJ1-2, with a tentative D call TRBD1 (5 bases). V shed 0 bases and J shed 4 bases, with 15 bases lying between them. The CDR3 has 16 residues. The CDR3 DNA reads TGTGCCAGCAGTTTAGCCTCTTCACAGGCAATCTATGGCTACACCTTC. This gives the protein CASSLASSQAIYGYTF.

The chain employs TRBV7-8 and TRBJ2-7, with TRBD1 matching 9 bases. This CDR3 contains 16 residues. J lost 4 bases, V lost 5 bases, and 12 bases had no gene match. In germline, CDR1 is SGHVS, CDR2 FQNEAQ. The CDR3 reads CASSVGPTGGWYEQYF. The CDR3 nucleotides are TGTGCCAGCAGCGTCGGCCCCACAGGGGGCTGGTACGAGCAGTACTTC. Combining the CDR3 with reference TRBV7-8 and TRBJ2-7 gives the whole variable domain GAGVSQSPRYKVAKRGQDVALRCDPISGHVSLFWYQQALGQGPEFLTYFQNEAQLDKSGLPSDRFFAERPEGSVSTLKIQRTQQEDSAVYLCASSVGPTGGWYEQYFGPGTRLTVT.

The table lists this clonotype with a few counts. The rearrangement uses TRBV2 and TRBJ1-5; 7 bases fit TRBD1. With 1 base clipped from V and 4 bases from J, the junction kept 4 bases outside the gene matches. The CDR3 is 15 residues long. Germline V CDR1 and CDR2: SNHLY, FYNNEI. The CDR3 nucleotides are TGTGCCAGCAGTGAAGAAGTACAGGGGAATCAGCCCCAGCATTTT. Its translation is CASSEEVQGNQPQHF. Looking up the rest from reference TRBV2 and TRBJ1-5 gives the full variable domain: EPEVTQTPSHQVTQMGQEVILRCVPISNHLYFYWYRQILGQKVEFLVSFYNNEISEKSEIFDDQFSVERPDGSNFTLKIRSTKLEDSAMYFCASSEEVQGNQPQHFGDGTRLSIL.

This clonotype was recorded at least ten times. The chain combines TRBV25-1 with TRBJ2-2; 8 positions agree with TRBD1. The CDR3 totals 14 residues. Germline V gene lookup returns CDR1 MGHDK and CDR2 SYGVNS. V dropped 6 bases and J dropped 5; count of bases not matched to a gene: 5. In DNA, the CDR3 is TGTGCCAGCAGCCAGGGGGCGTTAACCGGGGAGCTGTTTTTT. Amino acid sequence: CASSQGALTGELFF.

The V and J genes are TRBV29-1 and TRBJ2-7; D is undetermined. The CDR3 sequence is 14 residues long. Trimming took off 7 bases at V and 0 bases at J, with 16 bases between the two ends. Germline loops: CDR1 SQVTM, CDR2 ANQGSEA. For the CDR3, the DNA is TGCAGCGCCCTCGGAGCAGTTGGCTCCTACGAGCAGTACTTC. Protein: CSALGAVGSYEQYF.

The CDR3 DNA is TGTGCCAGCAGCGCCACCGGGACTGGAGCCTACGAGCAGTACTTC. Residues: CASSATGTGAYEQYF. This chain connects TRBV7-9 to TRBJ2-7; D might be TRBD2 (6 bases). With 5 bases removed from V and 2 bases from J, the gap between germline ends came to 16 bases. Germline CDR1 SEHNR, CDR2 FQNEAQ (reference sequence). This CDR3 has 15 residues.

This clonotype was recorded many times. The gene calls are TRBV4-1 and TRBJ2-3; 7 positions agree with TRBD2. Germline V gene lookup returns CDR1 MGHRA and CDR2 YSYEKL. Trimming cost V 4 bases and J 5 bases; bases outside gene matches: 9. The CDR3 is 15 residues long. The CDR3 nucleotides read TGCGCCAGCAGCCGGGACGGGGTAGCGGGAGATACGCAGTATTTT. Its translation: CASSRDGVAGDTQYF.

The V call is TRBV18, the J call TRBJ2-1; 12 bases are shared with TRBD2. The length of the CDR3 is 16 residues. The germline V gene has CDR1 KGHSH and CDR2 LQKENI. J was trimmed by 9 bases and V by 0 bases; bases with no gene match: 6. The CDR3 DNA follows: TGTGCCAGCTCACCACCTGGACTAGCGGGAACGGGTGAGCAGTTCTTC. This translates into CASSPPGLAGTGEQFF.

In DNA form, the CDR3 reads TGTGCCAGCAGTTATTTTCCGGATACGCAGTATTTT. This encodes CASSYFPDTQYF. The chain recombines TRBV27 with TRBJ2-3; no clear D gene. Germline values: CDR1 MNHEY, CDR2 SMNVEV (reference sequence). V was pared by 4 bases and J by 6 bases, with 8 bases between. The CDR3 runs to 12 residues.

J is TRBJ2-7 and V is TRBV5-1, with 7 bases lining up with TRBD2. V shed 0 bases, J shed 2 bases, and the junction held 8 bases outside the gene matches. Germline CDR1 is SGHRS and CDR2 is YFSETQ. CDR3 length equals 16 residues. CDR3 nucleotides: TGCGCCAGCAGCTTGGTGGCGGGAGTGATCCCCTACGAGCAGTACTTC. Translating it yields CASSLVAGVIPYEQYF.

This chain joins TRBV12-3 or TRBV12-4 and TRBJ2-1, with 10 bases matching TRBD2. CDR3 length equals 18 residues. J was trimmed by 0 bases and V by 3 bases; bases with no gene match: 8. The CDR3 DNA reads TGTGCCAGCAGTTTGTCTAGCGGGAGTTACAGCTCCTACAATGAGCAGTTCTTC. It encodes CASSLSSGSYSSYNEQFF.

The chain couples TRBV6-1 to TRBJ1-2; no firm D call. This CDR3 is built from 12 residues. Trimming removed 8 bases at V and 5 bases at J, with 12 bases between. CDR1 and CDR2 from the germline V gene are MNHNS and SASEGT. Here the CDR3 reads CASGPRGYGYTF. For the CDR3, the DNA is TGTGCCAGCGGCCCCCGTGGATATGGCTACACCTTC.

The chain carries TRBV3-1 and TRBJ2-1; D not resolved. The CDR3 extends over 15 amino acids. The V and J ends lost 1 base and 9 bases respectively, with 16 bases between them. CDR1 is LGHDT and CDR2 is YNNKEL in the germline V gene (reference sequence). Here the CDR3 reads CASSQVSPQLGEQFF. The CDR3 nucleotides are TGTGCCAGCAGCCAAGTTTCGCCTCAGCTCGGTGAGCAGTTCTTC.

This chain joins TRBV5-1 and TRBJ2-2, with D unresolved. Between the trimmed V and J ends, which lost 0 bases and 4 bases, there was a span of 10 bases. Germline V gives CDR1 SGHRS, CDR2 YFSETQ. CDR3 length equals 15 residues. CDR3 nucleotide sequence: TGCGCCAGCAGCTTGGAAACCAGAATCACCGGGGAGCTGTTTTTT. Protein product: CASSLETRITGELFF.

This clonotype appeared a few times. V usage is TRBV7-2 and J usage is TRBJ2-4, with 8 bases identical to TRBD2. Germline-derived CDR1 and CDR2 are SGHTA and FQGNSA. Germline trimming cut 1 base from V and 8 bases from J; bases unmatched to any gene: 4. This CDR3 has 14 amino acids. CDR3 region: CASSLVPGGHIQYF. CDR3 nucleotide sequence: TGTGCCAGCAGCTTAGTCCCGGGAGGGCACATTCAGTACTTC. Looking up the rest from reference TRBV7-2 and TRBJ2-4 gives the full variable domain: GAGVSQSPSNKVTEKGKDVELRCDPISGHTALYWYRQSLGQGLEFLIYFQGNSAPDKSGLPSDRFSAERTGGSVSTLTIQRTQQEDSAVYLCASSLVPGGHIQYFGAGTRLSVL.

This clonotype was seen at least ten times. The chain has TRBV7-3 and TRBJ2-3, with D possibly TRBD2 on 7 matching bases. The V end lost 0 bases, the J end lost 5 bases, and 9 bases lay between the germline ends. This CDR3 spans 14 amino acids. Per germline, CDR1 SGHTA and CDR2 FQGTGA. CDR3 sequence: CASSLTGGGDTQYF. CDR3 sequence (DNA): TGTGCCAGCAGCTTAACGGGAGGGGGAGATACGCAGTATTTT.

CDR3 amino acids: CASTPLRGPGTQYF. The CDR3 bases are TGTGCCAGCACCCCCCTGAGGGGGCCGGGTACGCAGTATTTT. The V and J genes are TRBV12-3 or TRBV12-4 and TRBJ2-3; 7 bases map to TRBD1. The length of the CDR3 is 14 residues. V lost 7 bases, J lost 8 bases, and 12 bases stayed unmatched.

V is TRBV14 and J is TRBJ2-3; possibly TRBD2 for D (6 bases). Germline-derived CDR1 and CDR2 are SGHDN and FVKESK. V gave up 0 bases and J gave up 8 bases, with 6 bases separating them. This CDR3 has 12 residues. The CDR3 DNA reads as TGTGCCAGCAGCCAAGAGCGGGGTACGCAGTATTTT. The encoded protein is CASSQERGTQYF.

This clonotype was seen more than once but under ten times. The chain is built from TRBV7-2 and TRBJ2-2; 7 bases map to TRBD2. V shed 3 bases, J shed 6 bases, and the junction held 7 bases outside the gene matches. The CDR3 extends over 15 amino acids. Germline values: CDR1 SGHTA, CDR2 FQGNSA. CDR3 in DNA: TGTGCCAGCAGCTTCCTGCGGGGGATCTCCGGGGAGCTGTTTTTT. It is translated as CASSFLRGISGELFF.

The chain carries TRBV7-9 and TRBJ2-1, with 7 bases identical to TRBD2. The CDR3 totals 17 residues. Germline lookup yields CDR1 SEHNR and CDR2 FQNEAQ (reference sequence). Unmatched junction bases numbered 8, after V lost 3 bases and J lost 0 bases. The CDR3 coding sequence is TGTGCCAGCAGCTTGAATAGCGGGTGGGTCTCCTACAATGAGCAGTTCTTC. Translating gives CASSLNSGWVSYNEQFF.